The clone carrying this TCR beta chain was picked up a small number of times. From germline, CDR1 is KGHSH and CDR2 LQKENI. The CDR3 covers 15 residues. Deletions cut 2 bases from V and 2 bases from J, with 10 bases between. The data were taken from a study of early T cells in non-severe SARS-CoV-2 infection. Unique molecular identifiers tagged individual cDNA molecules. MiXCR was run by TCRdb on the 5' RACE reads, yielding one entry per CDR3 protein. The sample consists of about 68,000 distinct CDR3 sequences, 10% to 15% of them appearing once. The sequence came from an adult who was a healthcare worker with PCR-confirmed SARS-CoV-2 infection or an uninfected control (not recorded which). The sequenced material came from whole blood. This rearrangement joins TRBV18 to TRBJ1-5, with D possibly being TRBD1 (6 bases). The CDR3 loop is CASSPGEGGNQPQHF. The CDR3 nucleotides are TGTGCCAGCTCACCAGGGGAGGGGGGCAATCAGCCCCAGCATTTT. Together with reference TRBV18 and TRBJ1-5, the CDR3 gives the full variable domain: NAGVMQNPRHLVRRRGQEARLRCSPMKGHSHVYWYRQLPEEGLKFMVYLQKENIIDESGMPKERFSAEFPKEGPSILRIQQVVRGDSAAYFCASSPGEGGNQPQHFGDGTRLSIL.